The 20 T cell receptor beta chains listed next were all sequenced from one sample in a study of shared clonotypes between healthy human individuals. Clones were read by immunoSEQ multiplex PCR, and TCRdb kept only the in-frame ones, dropping some. The profile shows around 1.9 million clones, around 93% of them singletons. CD8 cells regarded as naive lacked CD45RO, were positively chosen for CCR7, and omitted terminally differentiated effector memory CD45RA+ cells. Sequenced sample: naive CD8+ T cells from PBMCs. The receptors come from a young man in good health. Some clones in this sample may be carry-over from other donors' samples.

The chain carries TRBV10-1 and TRBJ2-1; unclear D gene. Looked up from germline, CDR1 is WNHNN and CDR2 is SYGVQD (reference sequence). Trimming removed 0 bases from V and 0 bases from J, with 12 bases in between. The CDR3 consists of 17 residues. The CDR3 loop reads CASSESIRSASYNEQFF. CDR3 DNA: TGCGCCAGCAGTGAGTCAATCAGGTCTGCCTCCTACAATGAGCAGTTCTTC.

The V call is TRBV29-1, the J call TRBJ1-2; D remains unclear. The germline V gene encodes CDR1 SQVTM and CDR2 ANQGSEA. The CDR3 covers 14 residues. V was shortened by 3 bases and J by 0 bases, with 11 bases between the two germline ends. As DNA, the CDR3 is TGCAGCGTTGACAGATACTCAGCTAACTATGGCTACACCTTC. It is translated as CSVDRYSANYGYTF.

The chain couples TRBV29-1 to TRBJ2-7; 7 bases match TRBD1. CDR1 is SQVTM and CDR2 is ANQGSEA in the germline V gene. Trimming removed 5 bases from V and 6 bases from J; junction bases left unmatched: 7. This CDR3 spans 12 amino acids. Here the CDR3 reads CSVLGGPGEQYF. The CDR3 DNA reads as TGCAGCGTTCTAGGGGGCCCAGGCGAGCAGTACTTC.

Points on this clone: Other DNA sequences within the sample encode an identical CDR3. V and J are TRBV9 and TRBJ2-7; possible D gene TRBD1, 5 bases. The length of the CDR3 is 14 residues. V lost 0 bases and J 4 bases, leaving 11 bases between the germline ends. The germline CDR1 and CDR2 sequences are SGDLS and YYNGEE. The CDR3, as DNA: TGTGCCAGCAGCGTAGGGGGCAGGGAATACGAGCAGTACTTC. Amino acid sequence: CASSVGGREYEQYF.

J is TRBJ2-3 and V is TRBV9; 9 nucleotides line up with TRBD2. Germline CDR1 is SGDLS and CDR2 is YYNGEE. V was clipped by 0 bases and J by 4 bases; unmatched bases: 6. This CDR3 has 16 residues. CDR3 sequence reads: CASSVAGGRAADTQYF. As DNA, the CDR3 is TGTGCCAGCAGCGTAGCGGGCGGGAGGGCCGCAGATACGCAGTATTTT.

J is TRBJ1-2 and V is TRBV7-3, with a possible D match to TRBD1 (6 bases). V was clipped by 0 bases and J by 7 bases, with 21 bases between them. Germline V gene lookup returns CDR1 SGHTA and CDR2 FQGTGA. The CDR3 has 17 amino acids. The CDR3 loop reads CASSLTPHQPGVVGYTF. As DNA, the CDR3 is TGTGCCAGCAGCTTAACCCCCCATCAGCCAGGGGTCGTTGGCTACACCTTC.

The sample holds one count of this clone. The chain combines TRBV28 with TRBJ1-1; D perhaps matches TRBD1 (6 bases). The length of the CDR3 is 11 residues. Trimming removed 4 bases from V and 7 bases from J, with 7 bases in between. Germline CDR1 and CDR2: MDHEN and SYDVKM. Here the CDR3 reads CASSWDIEAFF. The CDR3 DNA reads as TGTGCCAGCAGTTGGGACATTGAAGCTTTCTTT. The entire variable domain, with the rest obtained from reference TRBV28 and TRBJ1-1, is as follows: DVKVTQSSRYLVKRTGEKVFLECVQDMDHENMFWYRQDPGLGLRLIYFSYDVKMKEKGDIPEGYSVSREKKERFSLILESASTNQTSMYLCASSWDIEAFFGQGTRLTVV.

This clone was seen more than once but under ten times. Other DNA sequences in the sample encode the same CDR3. The chain carries TRBV18 and TRBJ2-7; 9 nucleotides agree with TRBD1. This CDR3 region has 15 residues. Germline CDR1 and CDR2: KGHSH and LQKENI. The J segment lost 3 bases and the V segment lost 0 bases, leaving 3 bases of the junction unmatched. The CDR3 reads CASSPPGQGLYEQYF. Written as DNA, the CDR3 is TGTGCCAGCTCACCACCGGGACAGGGCCTCTACGAGCAGTACTTC.

The rearrangement links TRBV5-4 to TRBJ2-1; no firm D call. Germline CDR1 is SGHNT and CDR2 is YYREEE (reference sequence). Trimming stripped 5 bases from V and 0 bases from J, with 9 bases between. The CDR3 is 14 residues long. CDR3 sequence: CASRGFSSYNEQFF. DNA for the CDR3: TGTGCCAGCAGGGGTTTTAGCTCCTACAATGAGCAGTTCTTC.

The rearrangement links TRBV19 to TRBJ2-3; 13 bases align to TRBD2. CDR1 LNHDA and CDR2 SQIVND come from the germline V gene (reference sequence). V shed 5 bases, J shed 5 bases, and the junction held 7 bases outside the gene matches. The CDR3 sequence is 16 residues long. CDR3 sequence (DNA): TGTGCCAGTAGTTTCGGACTAGCGGGAGCAAAAGATACGCAGTATTTT. Its protein is CASSFGLAGAKDTQYF.

This chain joins TRBV13 and TRBJ2-5, with D uncertain. From germline, CDR1 is PRHDT and CDR2 FYEKMQ (reference sequence). This CDR3 has 12 amino acids. V gave up 5 bases and J gave up 3 bases, with 7 bases separating them. The chain's CDR3 is CASSGAEETQYF. Here the CDR3 DNA reads TGTGCCAGCAGCGGCGCCGAAGAGACCCAGTACTTC.

The rearrangement uses TRBV28 and TRBJ2-1; D not certain. Germline V gives CDR1 MDHEN, CDR2 SYDVKM. CDR3 size: 14 residues. V was clipped by 3 bases and J by 0 bases, with 6 bases between them. Here the CDR3 DNA reads TGTGCCAGCAGTTTGATGGACTCCTACAATGAGCAGTTCTTC. This gives the protein CASSLMDSYNEQFF.

The V call is TRBV15, the J call TRBJ2-1; 10 bases map to TRBD2. V shed 5 bases and J 9 bases; nucleotides not matched to a gene: 10. The CDR3 is made up of 15 amino acids. Germline CDR1 LNHNV, CDR2 YYDKDF (reference sequence). The CDR3 loop is CATSQSGRALSEQFF. For the CDR3, the DNA is TGTGCCACCAGCCAGAGCGGGAGGGCCCTCAGTGAGCAGTTCTTC.

The J gene is TRBJ2-3, the V gene TRBV6-1; TRBD2 aligns across 8 bases. Looked up from germline, CDR1 is MNHNS and CDR2 is SASEGT. Unmatched junction bases numbered 4, after V lost 0 bases and J lost 2 bases. The CDR3 spans 16 residues. CDR3 coding DNA: TGTGCCAGCAGTGAAGCCAGCGGGAGAAACACAGATACGCAGTATTTT. Encoded protein: CASSEASGRNTDTQYF.

This clone was seen only once. This rearrangement joins TRBV6-7 to TRBJ2-7; no clear D gene. TRBV6-7 is assigned to the ORF class and has an uncertain function. CDR3 length: 12 residues. V dropped 2 bases and J dropped 5 bases, with 7 bases sitting between them. CDR3 nucleotides: TGTGCCAGCAGTTACGGCGACGACGAGCAGTACTTC. Translating gives CASSYGDDEQYF.

The CDR3 coding sequence is TGTGCCAGCAGCCCCCATCGGACAGGGGGCTTCTCTGGGGCCAACGTCCTGACTTTC. Encoded protein: CASSPHRTGGFSGANVLTF. The chain couples TRBV7-8 to TRBJ2-6; 11 nucleotides align to TRBD1. The ends lost 5 bases at V and 0 bases at J; junction bases unmatched: 9. Germline CDR1 SGHVS, CDR2 FQNEAQ. The CDR3 sequence is 19 residues long. Drawing the rest from reference TRBV7-8 and TRBJ2-6, the complete variable domain is GAGVSQSPRYKVAKRGQDVALRCDPISGHVSLFWYQQALGQGPEFLTYFQNEAQLDKSGLPSDRFFAERPEGSVSTLKIQRTQQEDSAVYLCASSPHRTGGFSGANVLTFGAGSRLTVL.

J is TRBJ2-7 and V is TRBV2, with TRBD2 matching 9 bases. The CDR3 has 15 residues. After removal of 7 bases from V and 3 bases from J, the junction contained 10 bases not matched to a gene. Germline V gene data show CDR1 as SNHLY and CDR2 as FYNNEI. The chain's CDR3 is CASTGYSGSFYEQYF. The CDR3 DNA reads TGTGCCAGCACCGGATATAGCGGGAGCTTCTACGAGCAGTACTTC.

This rearrangement joins TRBV5-1 to TRBJ2-7; the match to TRBD1 covers 9 bases. Germline CDR1 and CDR2: SGHRS and YFSETQ. J lost 2 bases, V lost 5 bases, and 5 bases had no gene match. The CDR3 extends over 14 amino acids. The CDR3 loop reads CASSFTGGTYEQYF. As DNA, the CDR3 is TGCGCCAGCAGTTTCACAGGGGGCACCTACGAGCAGTACTTC.

The chain uses TRBV2 and TRBJ2-3, with 8 bases that match TRBD1. Per the germline V gene, CDR1 is SNHLY and CDR2 is FYNNEI. The CDR3 runs 15 residues. J was trimmed by 6 bases and V by 6 bases; bases with no gene match: 11. CDR3 nucleotides: TGTGCCAGCAGCCCCCGGGACAGGCTCCGGGATACGCAGTATTTT. Amino acids: CASSPRDRLRDTQYF.

Comment on this clone: The sample has other DNA sequences that encode this CDR3 too. The rearrangement uses TRBV4-3 and TRBJ2-5; TRBD2 agrees at 10 bases. V lost 1 base and J lost 5; bases outside the gene matches: 4. Germline V CDR1 and CDR2: LGHNA, YSLEER. This CDR3 contains 15 residues. The CDR3 region has the DNA TGCGCCAGCAGCCAAGGTCTAGCGGGAGCTGAGACCCAGTACTTC. Its translation: CASSQGLAGAETQYF.